This is a list of T cell receptor beta chains from one sample in a study of T cell changes during pregnancy in multiple sclerosis. Profiled with immunoSEQ multiplex PCR; TCRdb holds only in-frame clones, not every one. The table records around 63,000 clones, 91% of them present only once. Here the sequenced sample was peripheral blood, taken after pregnancy. These receptors were collected from a female donor in good health, enrolled as a control in a pregnancy study. Each CDR3 is given with its conserved first and last residue. A D gene is named only where the DNA matches it firmly. Where a row states a size, it is once, few, many or the class of an expanded clone; other rows omit it.

NA NA TRBJ2-6 TRBV9 CASSSNEAGGANVLTF TGTGCCAGCAGCTCTAACGAGGCCGGTGGGGCCAACGTCCTGACTTTC
NA NA TRBJ2-2 TRBV4-1 CASSQARSTGELFF TGCGCCAGCAGCCAAGCTCGGAGCACCGGGGAGCTGTTTTTT
NA few TRBJ1-6 TRBV7-2 CASTDSIFSPLHF TGTGCCAGCACCGATTCTATATTCTCACCCCTCCACTTT
NA NA TRBJ2-7 TRBV14 CASSQERTARGQYF TGTGCCAGCAGCCAAGAACGGACAGCCCGGGGGCAGTACTTC
TRBD1 few TRBJ1-2 TRBV7-9 CASSYLRDRGFGYTF TGTGCCAGCAGCTACCTCCGGGACAGGGGTTTTGGTTACACCTTC
NA once TRBJ1-5 TRBV19 CASSITGYSNQPQHF TGTGCCAGTAGTATAACAGGTTATAGCAATCAGCCCCAGCATTTT
TRBD2 NA TRBJ2-7 TRBV6-1 CGAGGDSISYEQYF TGTGGGGCGGGGGGAGACAGCATCTCCTACGAGCAGTACTTC
NA NA TRBJ2-3 TRBV27 CASSSGVHNFQRTDTQYF TGTGCCAGCAGCTCCGGGGTCCACAATTTTCAACGCACAGATACGCAGTATTTT
TRBD1 NA TRBJ1-2 TRBV7-2 CASSSDRGGGYTF TGTGCCAGCAGCTCCGACAGGGGAGGTGGCTACACCTTC
NA NA TRBJ2-7 TRBV18 CASSPTTDREYEQYF TGTGCCAGCTCACCGACAACGGACAGAGAGTACGAGCAGTACTTC
TRBD1 NA TRBJ1-2 TRBV7-2 CASSLGQGNYGYTF TGTGCCAGCAGCCTGGGACAGGGGAACTATGGCTACACCTTC
TRBD1 NA TRBJ1-6 TRBV7-9 CASSSYQGRGLSPLHF TGTGCCAGCAGCTCTTACCAGGGCAGGGGGCTTTCACCCCTCCACTTT
NA NA TRBJ1-4 TRBV30 CAWSTLIEYPTNEKLFF TGTGCCTGGAGTACCCTTATAGAGTATCCAACTAATGAAAAACTGTTTTTT
TRBD1 NA TRBJ2-2 TRBV30 CAWSPGQGAGELFF TGTGCCTGGAGTCCTGGACAGGGGGCCGGGGAGCTGTTTTTT
NA NA TRBJ2-5 TRBV4-2 CASSQDFSSVETQYF TGTGCCAGCAGCCAAGATTTTAGCAGCGTAGAGACCCAGTACTTC
TRBD1 once TRBJ1-6 TRBV7-2 CASSLKQGGSPLHF TGTGCCAGCAGCTTAAAGCAGGGGGGATCACCCCTCCACTTT
TRBD2 NA TRBJ2-2 TRBV25-1 CASSVAGGGAGELFF TGTGCCAGCAGTGTAGCGGGGGGCGGCGCCGGGGAGCTGTTTTTT
TRBD1 NA TRBJ2-7 TRBV2 CASRKRQGVSYEQYF TGTGCCAGCAGGAAAAGACAGGGTGTCTCCTACGAGCAGTACTTC
NA NA TRBJ2-7 TRBV5-6 CASSFRDRRSSYEQYF TGTGCCAGCAGCTTCCGCGACAGGCGAAGCTCCTACGAGCAGTACTTC
TRBD1 once TRBJ2-3 TRBV25-1 CASSDTGGRVRDTQYF TGTGCCAGCAGTGATACAGGGGGGAGAGTAAGAGATACGCAGTATTTT
NA NA TRBJ2-7 TRBV20-1 CSAREGLEQYF TGCAGTGCTAGAGAGGGACTCGAGCAGTACTTC
NA NA TRBJ1-5 TRBV30 CAWSVRFGQGGTPQHF TGTGCCTGGAGTGTACGGTTTGGGCAGGGAGGAACGCCCCAGCATTTT
TRBD1 NA TRBJ2-7 TRBV6-1 CGVVGQGAYEQYF TGTGGAGTCGTAGGACAGGGGGCCTACGAGCAGTACTTC